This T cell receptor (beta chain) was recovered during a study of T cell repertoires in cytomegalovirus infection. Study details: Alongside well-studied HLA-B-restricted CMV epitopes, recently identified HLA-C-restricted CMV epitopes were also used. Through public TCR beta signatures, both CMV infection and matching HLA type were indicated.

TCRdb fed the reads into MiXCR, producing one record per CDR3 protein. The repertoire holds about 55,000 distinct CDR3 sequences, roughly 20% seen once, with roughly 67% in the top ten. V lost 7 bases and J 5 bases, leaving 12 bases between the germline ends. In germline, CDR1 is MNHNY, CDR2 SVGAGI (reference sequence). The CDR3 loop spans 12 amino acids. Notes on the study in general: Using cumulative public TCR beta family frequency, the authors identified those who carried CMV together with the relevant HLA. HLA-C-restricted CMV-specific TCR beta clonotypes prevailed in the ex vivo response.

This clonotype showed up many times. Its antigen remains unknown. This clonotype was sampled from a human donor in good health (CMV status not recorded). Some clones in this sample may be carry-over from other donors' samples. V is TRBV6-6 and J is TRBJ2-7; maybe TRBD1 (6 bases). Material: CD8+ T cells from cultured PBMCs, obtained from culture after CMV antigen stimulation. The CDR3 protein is CASTSGVDEQYF. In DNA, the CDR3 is TGTGCCAGCACCTCAGGGGTGGACGAGCAGTACTTC.